What follows are 11 T cell receptor beta chains derived from one specimen sequenced in a study of blood T cells in healthy people across ages. Primers used in a second PCR of roughly 7 to 12 cycles were a sample-barcoded 5' primer and a J-beta primer mix. MiXCR, run by TCRdb on the 5' RACE reads, gives a single entry per CDR3 protein. This table holds about 670,000 distinct CDR3 sequences, 40% to 50% found once. Sample: blood. The receptors come from an older man in good health.

This clonotype was recorded many times. The V call is TRBV7-8, the J call TRBJ2-1, with a possible D match to TRBD1 (6 bases). The length of the CDR3 is 12 residues. CDR1 is SGHVS, CDR2 FQNEAQ, per germline. Trimming took off 0 bases at V and 12 bases at J, with 9 bases between the two ends. CDR3 coding DNA: TGTGCCAGCAGCTTAGCGGGACACACGCAGTTCTTC. This gives the protein CASSLAGHTQFF.

The rearrangement joins TRBV7-2 to TRBJ2-5; D is perhaps TRBD1 or TRBD2 (5 bases each). CDR1 and CDR2 from the germline V gene are SGHTA and FQGNSA. The CDR3 is 13 residues long. The CDR3 here is CSTTRGLQETQYF. In DNA, the CDR3 is TGTTCCACCACTCGGGGCCTACAAGAGACCCAGTACTTC.

The chain employs TRBV7-9 and TRBJ2-1, with D maybe TRBD2 (6 bases). This CDR3 has 16 residues. V dropped 5 bases and J dropped 0 bases, with 14 bases sitting between them. Germline lookup yields CDR1 SEHNR and CDR2 FQNEAQ (reference sequence). Written as DNA, the CDR3 is TGTGCCAGCAGCACAGGAGGGATCCTCTCCTACAATGAGCAGTTCTTC. Encoded protein: CASSTGGILSYNEQFF.

This clonotype was counted a few times. The V call is TRBV20-1, the J call TRBJ2-5; 11 bases map to TRBD2. V was pared by 3 bases and J by 1 base, with 1 base of the junction left unmatched. CDR3 length equals 14 residues. Germline-derived CDR1 and CDR2 are DFQATT and SNEGSKA (reference sequence). CDR3 DNA: TGCAGTGCTAGCGGGACTAGCGGCCAAGAGACCCAGTACTTC. This gives the protein CSASGTSGQETQYF.

This clonotype was picked up many times. The chain is built from TRBV27 and TRBJ2-7; 15 bases are a match to TRBD2. This CDR3 has 16 residues. Germline-derived CDR1 and CDR2 are MNHEY and SMNVEV (reference sequence). Trimming removed 3 bases from V and 2 bases from J; junction bases left unmatched: 2. CDR3 in amino acids: CASSLRTSGRAYEQYF. For the CDR3, the DNA is TGTGCCAGCAGTTTGAGGACTAGCGGGAGGGCCTACGAGCAGTACTTC.

The DNA of the CDR3 is TGCAGCGCAGGGGCGGTAGCGGGGTCCTACGAGCAGTACTTC. Protein product: CSAGAVAGSYEQYF. V and J are TRBV29-1 and TRBJ2-4, with 8 bases fitting TRBD2. The J call is in doubt because the DNA end fits TRBJ2-7 better. Germline CDR1 is SQVTM and CDR2 is ANQGSEA. The CDR3 has 14 amino acids.

V and J are TRBV7-2 and TRBJ2-3; 10 nucleotides line up with TRBD2. CDR3 size: 15 residues. Germline CDR1 SGHTA, CDR2 FQGNSA. The junction had 6 bases not matched to a gene; V was cut back by 6 bases and J by 3 bases. CDR3 DNA sequence: TGTGCCAGCAGTGAGCTAGCGGGAGTGACAGATACGCAGTATTTT. Translated, it gives CASSELAGVTDTQYF.

The sample holds a few counts of this clonotype. This sequence joins TRBV3-1 and TRBJ2-7, with 11 bases identical to TRBD1. The CDR3 length is 15 residues. Germline V gives CDR1 LGHDT, CDR2 YNNKEL (reference sequence). The V gene end was trimmed by 6 bases and the J gene end by 2 bases; junction bases not matched to a gene: 6. The CDR3 spells CASRGPGQGAYEQYF. The CDR3 nucleotides are TGTGCCAGCAGGGGCCCGGGACAGGGGGCCTACGAGCAGTACTTC.

The CDR3 reads CASSLEGRKIAKNIQYF. CDR3 nucleotides: TGTGCCAGCAGTTTAGAGGGCAGGAAGATAGCCAAAAACATTCAGTACTTC. The chain combines TRBV12-3 or TRBV12-4 with TRBJ2-4; D is unclear. V lost 1 base and J lost 0, with 13 bases in between. The CDR3 is 17 amino acids.

J is TRBJ1-6 and V is TRBV20-1; maybe TRBD1 (6 bases). The CDR3 contains 13 residues. Deletions cut 0 bases from V and 9 bases from J, with 9 bases between. CDR1 is DFQATT and CDR2 is SNEGSKA in the germline V gene (reference sequence). The CDR3 DNA follows: TGCAGTGCTAGAGATACAGGGAGTTCACCCCTCCACTTT. Protein: CSARDTGSSPLHF.

The chain recombines TRBV20-1 with TRBJ2-5; TRBD2 is a possible D gene (6 bases). V shed 3 bases and J shed 2 bases, with 16 bases lying between them. Germline CDR1 is DFQATT and CDR2 is SNEGSKA (reference sequence). The CDR3 sequence is 15 residues long. The CDR3 DNA sequence: TGCAGTGCTAGCCGCGGGGCAGACAATCAAGAGACCCAGTACTTC. It codes for CSASRGADNQETQYF.